These T cell receptor beta chains were read from a single sample in a study of blood T cells in healthy people across ages. TCRdb fed the 5' RACE reads into MiXCR, producing one record per CDR3 protein. This sample has around 1,800,000 distinct CDR3 sequences, with 30% to 40% found just once. The sample was blood. The receptors were sampled from a human donor in good health. Both conserved end residues are part of each CDR3. D genes are given only for firm matches. Clone size, where shown, is once, few, many, or a class for clones that have expanded.

CDR3	DNA	D	length	size	V	J
CASSLAAAAEVNYGYTF	TGTGCCAGCAGCTTAGCGGCGGCAGCAGAAGTTAACTATGGCTACACCTTC	NA	17	NA	TRBV7-8	TRBJ1-2
CASSLNNAEAFF	TGTGCCAGCAGTTTAAACAACGCTGAAGCTTTCTTT	NA	12	NA	TRBV12-3/TRBV12-4	TRBJ1-1
CSARDPGPGGYGYTF	TGCAGTGCTAGAGACCCGGGCCCCGGGGGTTATGGCTACACCTTC	NA	15	NA	TRBV20-1	TRBJ1-2
CSAYTGGNEKLFF	TGCAGTGCTTATACAGGGGGTAATGAAAAACTGTTTTTT	TRBD1	13	few	TRBV20-1	TRBJ1-4
CSVEGGSGDGSYGYTF	TGCAGCGTTGAAGGAGGTTCAGGGGACGGAAGCTATGGCTACACCTTC	NA	16	NA	TRBV29-1	TRBJ1-2
CASSSPDRGTYEQYF	TGTGCCAGCAGTTCCCCGGACAGGGGGACCTACGAGCAGTACTTC	TRBD1	15	few	TRBV6-2/TRBV6-3	TRBJ2-7
CAFSIQGNEQFF	TGTGCCTTCTCTATTCAGGGTAATGAGCAGTTCTTC	NA	12	NA	TRBV2	TRBJ2-1
CASRTGPMEETQYF	TGCGCCAGCCGCACGGGACCGATGGAAGAGACCCAGTACTTC	NA	14	NA	TRBV21-1	TRBJ2-5
CASSPWVGQPQHF	TGTGCCAGCAGCCCCTGGGTAGGTCAGCCCCAGCATTTT	NA	13	NA	TRBV7-3	TRBJ1-5
CASSYGLAVPSYQETQYF	TGTGCCAGCAGTTACGGGCTAGCGGTGCCATCGTACCAAGAGACCCAGTACTTC	TRBD2	18	NA	TRBV6-2/TRBV6-3	TRBJ2-5
CASSHTRDEQYF	TGTGCCAGCAGCCACACTCGGGACGAGCAGTACTTC	NA	12	once	TRBV11-3	TRBJ2-7
CSAPPRYNEQFF	TGCAGTGCTCCCCCGCGGTACAATGAGCAGTTCTTC	NA	12	few	TRBV20-1	TRBJ2-1
CSVLTGKRAFF	TGCAGCGTTCTAACAGGGAAGAGAGCTTTCTTT	NA	11	NA	TRBV29-1	TRBJ1-1
CASSNEGLNTEAFF	TGTGCCAGCAGCAACGAGGGATTGAACACTGAAGCTTTCTTT	NA	14	NA	TRBV12-3/TRBV12-4	TRBJ1-1
CAGSPIPDRNYEQYF	TGCGCCGGCAGCCCAATCCCGGACAGGAACTACGAGCAGTACTTC	TRBD1	15	NA	TRBV5-1	TRBJ2-7
CASSPAGLEPQHF	TGTGCCAGCAGCCCCGCGGGATTGGAGCCCCAGCATTTT	NA	13	NA	TRBV9	TRBJ1-5
CSVELGLNEQFF	TGCAGCGTTGAATTGGGGTTGAATGAGCAGTTCTTC	NA	12	NA	TRBV29-1	TRBJ2-1
CASGTEMNTEAFF	TGTGCCAGCGGTACAGAAATGAACACTGAAGCTTTCTTT	NA	13	NA	TRBV6-1	TRBJ1-1
CASHLRVPLYGYTF	TGTGCCAGCCACCTCCGGGTCCCCCTCTATGGCTACACCTTC	NA	14	few	TRBV5-6	TRBJ1-2
CASSLEMGVRGYTF	TGTGCCAGCAGCCTAGAAATGGGGGTCCGGGGCTACACCTTC	NA	14	once	TRBV7-2	TRBJ1-2
CASSPRGVGGYTF	TGTGCCAGCAGCCCTAGGGGTGTGGGCGGCTACACCTTC	NA	13	NA	TRBV7-2	TRBJ1-2
CASSSRTRDEQYF	TGCGCCAGCAGCTCGCGGACCAGAGACGAGCAGTACTTC	NA	13	NA	TRBV5-1	TRBJ2-7